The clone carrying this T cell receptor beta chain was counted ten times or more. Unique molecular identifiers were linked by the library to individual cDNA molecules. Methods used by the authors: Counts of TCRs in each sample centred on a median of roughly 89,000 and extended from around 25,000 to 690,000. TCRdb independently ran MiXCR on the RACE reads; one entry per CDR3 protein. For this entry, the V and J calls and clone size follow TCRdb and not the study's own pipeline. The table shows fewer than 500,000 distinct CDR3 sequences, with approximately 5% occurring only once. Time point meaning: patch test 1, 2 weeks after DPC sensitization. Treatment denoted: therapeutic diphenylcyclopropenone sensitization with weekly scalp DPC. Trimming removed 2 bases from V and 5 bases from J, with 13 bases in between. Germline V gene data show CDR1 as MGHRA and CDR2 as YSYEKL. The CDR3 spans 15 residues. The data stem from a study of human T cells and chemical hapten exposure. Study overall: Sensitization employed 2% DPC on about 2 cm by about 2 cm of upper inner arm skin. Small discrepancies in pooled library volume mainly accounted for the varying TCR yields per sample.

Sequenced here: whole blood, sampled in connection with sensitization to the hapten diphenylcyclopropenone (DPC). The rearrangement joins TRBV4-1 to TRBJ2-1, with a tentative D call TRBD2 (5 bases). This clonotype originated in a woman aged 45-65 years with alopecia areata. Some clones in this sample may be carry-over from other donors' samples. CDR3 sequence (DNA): TGCGCCAGCAGCCAAAAAATACTAGAAAACAATGAGCAGTTCTTC. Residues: CASSQKILENNEQFF.